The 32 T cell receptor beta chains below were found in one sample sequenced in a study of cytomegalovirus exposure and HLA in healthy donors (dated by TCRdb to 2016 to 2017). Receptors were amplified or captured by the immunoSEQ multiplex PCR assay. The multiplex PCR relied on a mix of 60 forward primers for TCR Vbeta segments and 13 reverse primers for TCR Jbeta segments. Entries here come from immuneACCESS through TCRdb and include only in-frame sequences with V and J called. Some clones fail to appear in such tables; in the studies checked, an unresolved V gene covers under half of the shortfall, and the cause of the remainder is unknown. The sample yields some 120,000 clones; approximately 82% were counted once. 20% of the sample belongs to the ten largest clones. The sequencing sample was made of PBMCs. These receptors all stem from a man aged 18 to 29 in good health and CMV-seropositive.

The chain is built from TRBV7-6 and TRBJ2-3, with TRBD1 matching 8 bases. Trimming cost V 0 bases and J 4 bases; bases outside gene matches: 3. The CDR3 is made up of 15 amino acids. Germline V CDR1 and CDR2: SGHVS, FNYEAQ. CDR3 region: CASSLAYRGADTQYF. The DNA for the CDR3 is TGTGCCAGCAGCTTAGCGTACAGGGGGGCAGATACGCAGTATTTT.

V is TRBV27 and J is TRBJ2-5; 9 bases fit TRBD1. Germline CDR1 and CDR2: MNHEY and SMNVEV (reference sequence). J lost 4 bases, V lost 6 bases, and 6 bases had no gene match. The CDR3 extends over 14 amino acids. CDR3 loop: CASRRDRVIETQYF. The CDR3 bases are TGTGCCAGCAGGCGGGACAGGGTAATAGAGACCCAGTACTTC.

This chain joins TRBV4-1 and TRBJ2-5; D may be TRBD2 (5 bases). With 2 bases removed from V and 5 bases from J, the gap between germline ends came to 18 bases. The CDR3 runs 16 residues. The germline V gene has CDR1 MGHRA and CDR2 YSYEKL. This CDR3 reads CASSQSPWTQTETQYF. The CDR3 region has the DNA TGCGCCAGCAGCCAATCCCCCTGGACTCAAACGGAGACCCAGTACTTC.

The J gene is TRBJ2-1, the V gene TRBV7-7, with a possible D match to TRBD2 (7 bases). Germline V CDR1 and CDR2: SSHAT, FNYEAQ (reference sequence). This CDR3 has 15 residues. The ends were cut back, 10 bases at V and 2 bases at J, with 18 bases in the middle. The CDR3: CAKRGGAEAYNEQFF. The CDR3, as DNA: TGTGCCAAACGTGGGGGGGCCGAAGCCTACAATGAGCAGTTCTTC.

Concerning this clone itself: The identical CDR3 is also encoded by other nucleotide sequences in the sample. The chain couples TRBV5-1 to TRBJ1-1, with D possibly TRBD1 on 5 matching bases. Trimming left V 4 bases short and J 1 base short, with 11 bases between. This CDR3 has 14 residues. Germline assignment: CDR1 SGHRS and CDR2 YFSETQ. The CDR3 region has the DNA TGCGCCAGCAGCATCCAGACAGAGAACACTGAAGCTTTCTTT. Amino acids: CASSIQTENTEAFF.

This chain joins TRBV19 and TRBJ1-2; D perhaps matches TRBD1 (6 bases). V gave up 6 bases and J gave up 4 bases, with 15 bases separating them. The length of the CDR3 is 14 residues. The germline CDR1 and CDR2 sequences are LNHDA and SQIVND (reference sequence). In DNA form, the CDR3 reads TGTGCCAGTAGCCACTCCGGGACACCCTATGGCTACACCTTC. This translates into CASSHSGTPYGYTF.

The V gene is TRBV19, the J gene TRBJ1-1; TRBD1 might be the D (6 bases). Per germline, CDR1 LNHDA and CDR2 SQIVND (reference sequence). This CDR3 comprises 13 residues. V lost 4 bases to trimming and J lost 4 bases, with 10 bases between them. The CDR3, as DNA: TGTGCCAGTAGTAGCGGGGGCCTCACTGAAGCTTTCTTT. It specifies CASSSGGLTEAFF.

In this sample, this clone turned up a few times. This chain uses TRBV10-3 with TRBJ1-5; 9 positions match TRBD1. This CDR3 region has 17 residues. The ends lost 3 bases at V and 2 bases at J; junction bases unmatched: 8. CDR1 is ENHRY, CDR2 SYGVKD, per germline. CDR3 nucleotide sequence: TGTGCCATCAGTGAAGGAGGATGGACAGGGGGCAATCAGCCCCAGCATTTT. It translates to CAISEGGWTGGNQPQHF.

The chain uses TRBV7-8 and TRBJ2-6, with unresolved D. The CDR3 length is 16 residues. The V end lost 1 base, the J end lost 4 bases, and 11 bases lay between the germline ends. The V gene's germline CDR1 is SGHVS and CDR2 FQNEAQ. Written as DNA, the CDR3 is TGTGCCAGCAGCTTAGACCCTTTGAGCGGGGCCAACGTCCTGACTTTC. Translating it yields CASSLDPLSGANVLTF.

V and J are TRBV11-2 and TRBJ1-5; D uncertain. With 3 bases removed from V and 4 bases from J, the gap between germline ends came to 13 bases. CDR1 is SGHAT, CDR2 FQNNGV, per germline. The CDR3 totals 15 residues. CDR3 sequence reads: CASSLGETPNQPQHF. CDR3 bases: TGTGCCAGCAGCTTGGGAGAGACACCTAATCAGCCCCAGCATTTT.

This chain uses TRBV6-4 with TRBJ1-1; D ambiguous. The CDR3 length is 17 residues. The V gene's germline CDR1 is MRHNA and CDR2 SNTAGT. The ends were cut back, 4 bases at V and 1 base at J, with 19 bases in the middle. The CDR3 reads CASSAPRIEDTNTEAFF. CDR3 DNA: TGTGCCAGCAGTGCCCCCAGGATAGAAGATACGAACACTGAAGCTTTCTTT.

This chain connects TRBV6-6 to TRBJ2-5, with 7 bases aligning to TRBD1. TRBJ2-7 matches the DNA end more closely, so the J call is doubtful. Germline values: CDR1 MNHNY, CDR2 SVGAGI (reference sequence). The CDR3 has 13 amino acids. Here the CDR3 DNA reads TGTGCCAGCAGGACCCCAACAGGGGACGAGCAGTACTTC. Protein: CASRTPTGDEQYF.

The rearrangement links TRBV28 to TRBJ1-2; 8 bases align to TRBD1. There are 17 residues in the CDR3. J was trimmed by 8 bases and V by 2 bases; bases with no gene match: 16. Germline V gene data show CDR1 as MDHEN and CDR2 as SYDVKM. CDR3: CASSLQPGQVTYEGYTF. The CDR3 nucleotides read TGTGCCAGCAGTTTACAACCGGGACAGGTGACTTATGAGGGCTACACCTTC.

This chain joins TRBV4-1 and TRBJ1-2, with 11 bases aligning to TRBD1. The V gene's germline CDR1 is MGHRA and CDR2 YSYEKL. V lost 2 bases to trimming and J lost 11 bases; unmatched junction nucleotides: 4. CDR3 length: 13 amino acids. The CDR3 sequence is CASSQTGTGGYTF. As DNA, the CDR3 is TGCGCCAGCAGCCAAACCGGGACAGGGGGATACACCTTC.

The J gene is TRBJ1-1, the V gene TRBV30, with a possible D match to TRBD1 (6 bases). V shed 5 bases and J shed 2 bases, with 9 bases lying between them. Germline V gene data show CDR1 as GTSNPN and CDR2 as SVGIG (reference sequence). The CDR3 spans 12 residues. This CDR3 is CAWAGDNTEAFF. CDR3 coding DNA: TGTGCCTGGGCAGGGGACAACACTGAAGCTTTCTTT.

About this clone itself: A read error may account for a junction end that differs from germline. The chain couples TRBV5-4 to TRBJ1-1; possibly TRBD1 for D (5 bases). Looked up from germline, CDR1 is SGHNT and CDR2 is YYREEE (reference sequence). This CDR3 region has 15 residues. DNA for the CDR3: TGTGCCAGCAGCTTCTCGTTTGGGGGGAACGCTGAAGCTTTCTTT. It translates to CASSFSFGGNAEAFF.

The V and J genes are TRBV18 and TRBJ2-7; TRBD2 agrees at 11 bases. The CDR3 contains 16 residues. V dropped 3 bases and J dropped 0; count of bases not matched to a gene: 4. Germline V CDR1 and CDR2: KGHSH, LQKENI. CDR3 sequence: CASSPLAGGFSYEQYF. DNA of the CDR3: TGTGCCAGCTCACCCTTAGCGGGGGGGTTCTCCTACGAGCAGTACTTC.

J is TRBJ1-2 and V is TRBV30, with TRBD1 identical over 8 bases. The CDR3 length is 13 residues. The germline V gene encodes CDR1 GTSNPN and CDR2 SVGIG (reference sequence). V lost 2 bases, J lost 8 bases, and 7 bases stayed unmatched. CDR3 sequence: CAWSLLTGEGYTF. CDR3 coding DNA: TGTGCCTGGAGTCTCTTGACAGGGGAGGGCTACACCTTC.

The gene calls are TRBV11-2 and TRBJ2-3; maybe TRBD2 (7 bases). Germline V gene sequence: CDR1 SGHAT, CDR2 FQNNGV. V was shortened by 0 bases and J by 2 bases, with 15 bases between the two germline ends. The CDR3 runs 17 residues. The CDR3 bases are TGTGCCAGCAGCTTAGATCAGGGCGGGGGCCACACAGATACGCAGTATTTT. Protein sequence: CASSLDQGGGHTDTQYF.

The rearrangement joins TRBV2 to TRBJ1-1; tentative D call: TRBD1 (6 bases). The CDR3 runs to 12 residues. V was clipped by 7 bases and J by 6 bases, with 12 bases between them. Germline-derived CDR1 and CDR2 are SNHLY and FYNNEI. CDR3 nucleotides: TGTGCCAGCATGGCCGGACAGTCTGAAGCTTTCTTT. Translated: CASMAGQSEAFF.

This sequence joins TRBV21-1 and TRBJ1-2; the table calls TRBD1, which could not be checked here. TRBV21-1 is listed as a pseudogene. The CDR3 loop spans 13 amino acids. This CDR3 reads CASSDARGNGYTF. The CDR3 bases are TGTGCCAGCAGCGACGCCAGGGGTAATGGCTACACCTTC.

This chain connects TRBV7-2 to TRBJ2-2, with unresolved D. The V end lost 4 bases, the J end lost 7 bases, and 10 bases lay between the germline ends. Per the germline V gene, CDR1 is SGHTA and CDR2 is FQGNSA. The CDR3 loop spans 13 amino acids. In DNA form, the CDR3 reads TGTGCCAGCAGCTATGATAGTGTCGGGGAGCTGTTTTTT. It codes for CASSYDSVGELFF.

The CDR3 DNA sequence: TGTGCCAGCAGCCATTGGACTAGCGGGGGAGGCGAGACCCAGTACTTC. Protein product: CASSHWTSGGGETQYF. This sequence joins TRBV5-4 and TRBJ2-5; 13 bases are a match to TRBD2. The V segment lost 4 bases and the J segment 5 bases; nucleotides outside the gene matches: 8. Germline loops: CDR1 SGHNT, CDR2 YYREEE (reference sequence). This CDR3 spans 16 amino acids.

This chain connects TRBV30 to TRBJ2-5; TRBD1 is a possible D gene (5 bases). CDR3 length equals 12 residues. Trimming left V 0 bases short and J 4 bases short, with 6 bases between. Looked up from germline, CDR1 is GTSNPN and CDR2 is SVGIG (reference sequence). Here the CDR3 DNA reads TGTGCCTGGAGTGTCCAGGGAGAGACCCAGTACTTC. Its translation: CAWSVQGETQYF.

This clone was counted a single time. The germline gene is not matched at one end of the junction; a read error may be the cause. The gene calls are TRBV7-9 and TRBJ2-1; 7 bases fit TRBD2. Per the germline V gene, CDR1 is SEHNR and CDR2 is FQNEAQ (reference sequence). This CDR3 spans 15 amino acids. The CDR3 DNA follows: TGTGCCAGCAGCGTAGCGGGCAGGTTAGGTAATGAGCAGTTCTTC. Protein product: CASSVAGRLGNEQFF.

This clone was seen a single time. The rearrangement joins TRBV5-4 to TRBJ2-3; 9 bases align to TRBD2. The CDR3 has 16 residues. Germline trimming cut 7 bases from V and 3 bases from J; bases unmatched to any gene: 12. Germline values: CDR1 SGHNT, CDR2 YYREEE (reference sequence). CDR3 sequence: CASGIFSGGRTDTQYF. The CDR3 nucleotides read TGTGCCAGCGGGATTTTTAGCGGGGGCCGAACAGATACGCAGTATTTT.

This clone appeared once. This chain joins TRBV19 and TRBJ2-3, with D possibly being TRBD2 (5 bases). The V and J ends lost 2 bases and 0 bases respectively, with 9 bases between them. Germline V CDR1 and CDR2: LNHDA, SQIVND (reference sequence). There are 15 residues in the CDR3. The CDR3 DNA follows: TGTGCCAGTAGTATAACGGGAACTAGCACAGATACGCAGTATTTT. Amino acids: CASSITGTSTDTQYF. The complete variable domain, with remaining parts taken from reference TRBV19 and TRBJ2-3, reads DGGITQSPKYLFRKEGQNVTLSCEQNLNHDAMYWYRQDPGQGLRLIYYSQIVNDFQKGDIAEGYSVSREKKESFPLTVTSAQKNPTAFYLCASSITGTSTDTQYFGPGTRLTVL.

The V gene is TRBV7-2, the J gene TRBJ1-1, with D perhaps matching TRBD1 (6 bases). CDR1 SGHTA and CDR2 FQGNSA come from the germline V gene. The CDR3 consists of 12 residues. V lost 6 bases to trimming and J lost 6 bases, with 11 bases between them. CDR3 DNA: TGTGCCAGCAGGCGGGGGGGGCCTGAAGCTTTCTTT. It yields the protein CASRRGGPEAFF.

This CDR3 is CASSIGGAASYEQYF. The CDR3 DNA reads TGTGCCAGTAGTATTGGGGGGGCCGCCTCCTACGAGCAGTACTTC. V usage is TRBV19 and J usage is TRBJ2-7; D possibly corresponds to TRBD2 (7 bases). This CDR3 region has 15 residues. CDR1 is LNHDA, CDR2 SQIVND, per germline (reference sequence). With 3 bases removed from V and 0 bases from J, the gap between germline ends came to 12 bases.

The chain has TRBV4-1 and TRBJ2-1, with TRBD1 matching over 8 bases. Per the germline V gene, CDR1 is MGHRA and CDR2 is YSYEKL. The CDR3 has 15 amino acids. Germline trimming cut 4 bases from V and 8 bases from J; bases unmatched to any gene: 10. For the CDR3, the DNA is TGCGCCAGCAGCCCATTCTCGACAGGGGTTGATGAGCAGTTCTTC. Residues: CASSPFSTGVDEQFF.

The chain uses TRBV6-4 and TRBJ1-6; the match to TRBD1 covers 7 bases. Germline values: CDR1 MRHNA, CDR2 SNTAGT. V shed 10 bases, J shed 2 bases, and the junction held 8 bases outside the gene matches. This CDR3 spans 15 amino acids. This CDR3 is CAKGRDRAYNSPLHF. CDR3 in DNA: TGTGCCAAAGGCCGGGACAGAGCCTATAATTCACCCCTCCACTTT.

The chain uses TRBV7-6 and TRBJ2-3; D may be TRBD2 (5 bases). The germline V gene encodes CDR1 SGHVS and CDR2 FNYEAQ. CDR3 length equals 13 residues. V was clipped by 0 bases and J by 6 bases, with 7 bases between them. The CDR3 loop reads CASSLAPGDTQYF. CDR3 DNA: TGTGCCAGCAGCTTAGCCCCGGGGGATACGCAGTATTTT.